This is a list of T cell receptor beta chains from one sample in a study of vaccination and CD4 T cells after COVID-19. For these TCRs, the target antigens are not known. MiXCR was run by TCRdb on the PCR reads, yielding one entry per CDR3 protein. The sample records tens of thousands of distinct CDR3 sequences, approximately 48% being singletons. Sequenced: CD4+ T cells from blood, cultured in vitro. The origin of the receptors is a human donor who had recovered from COVID-19. Each CDR3 is given with its conserved first and last residue. The D gene is left open where the match is weak. Expanded clones are given a class, and other clones once, few, many or no size at all.

NA,14,TRBV6-4,TRBJ1-4,TRBD1,TGTGCCAGCAGTGCCGCGACAGGGGATGAAAAACTGTTTTTT,CASSAATGDEKLFF
once,14,TRBV18,TRBJ1-2,NA,TGTGCCAGCTCACCACAGCCGGGGGACTATGGCTACACCTTC,CASSPQPGDYGYTF
few,14,TRBV7-8,TRBJ2-7,TRBD2,TGTGCCAGCAGCTGGGACTACTACCCCTACGAGCAGTACTTC,CASSWDYYPYEQYF
NA,15,TRBV19,TRBJ2-3,NA,TGTGCCAGTAGTCTTTACCCCAGCGGCACAGATACGCAGTATTTT,CASSLYPSGTDTQYF
NA,15,TRBV2,TRBJ1-5,TRBD1,TGTGCCAGCAGCTCTCCCGACAGGGTGCGACAGCCCCAGCATTTT,CASSSPDRVRQPQHF
NA,15,TRBV2,TRBJ1-2,TRBD1,TGTGCCAGCAGTGTTGGGACAGGGGATACCTATGGCTACACCTTC,CASSVGTGDTYGYTF
few,16,TRBV7-9,TRBJ2-7,TRBD1,TGTGCCAGCAGCTCCGGCCCGGACAGGGCGGCCTACGAGCAGTACTTC,CASSSGPDRAAYEQYF
NA,13,TRBV19,TRBJ2-3,NA,TGTGCCAGTAGTATAGCAGGCACAGATACGCAGTATTTT,CASSIAGTDTQYF
NA,12,TRBV12-3/TRBV12-4,TRBJ2-5,NA,TGTGCCAGCAGTTTAACGATCGCGACCCAGTACTTC,CASSLTIATQYF
NA,14,TRBV7-2,TRBJ2-7,NA,TGTGCCAGCAGCTTAGGCTCAGGCCCCTACGAGCAGTACTTC,CASSLGSGPYEQYF
NA,13,TRBV20-1,TRBJ2-7,NA,TGCAGTGCTAGAGTCCCGGGCCCCCAGGAGCAGTACTTC,CSARVPGPQEQYF
NA,12,TRBV28,TRBJ2-7,NA,TGTGCCAGCAGCCTGGGTTGGGGCGAGCAGTACTTC,CASSLGWGEQYF
NA,17,TRBV4-3,TRBJ2-5,TRBD2,TGCGCCAGCAGCCAAGGTTATCGTCAGCGGGGCCAAGAGACCCAGTACTTC,CASSQGYRQRGQETQYF
few,17,TRBV7-2,TRBJ2-7,TRBD2,TGTGCCAGCAGCTTACAGCGCCCGGGACTAGCGACCCACGAGCAGTACTTC,CASSLQRPGLATHEQYF
NA,16,TRBV11-3,TRBJ2-1,TRBD2,TGTGCCAGCAGCTTTGAGCGGGGGTCTCCCTACAATGAGCAGTTCTTC,CASSFERGSPYNEQFF
few,15,TRBV27,TRBJ1-1,TRBD1,TGTGCCAGCAGTTCCCTACAGGGGACGAACACTGAAGCTTTCTTT,CASSSLQGTNTEAFF
NA,15,TRBV7-2,TRBJ1-1,TRBD1,TGTGCCAGCAGCCTCGCAGGGGGCGCAGGCACTGAAGCTTTCTTT,CASSLAGGAGTEAFF
NA,16,TRBV20-1,TRBJ1-2,NA,TGCAGTGCTAGAGATCGGGGGGTGGGGGTCGGCTATGGCTACACCTTC,CSARDRGVGVGYGYTF
few,14,TRBV20-1,TRBJ1-5,NA,TGCAGTGCTAGACAGTCAGGGGAAAAGCAGCCCCAGCATTTT,CSARQSGEKQPQHF
NA,15,TRBV28,TRBJ1-6,TRBD1,TGTGCCAGCAGACCCCGGGACAGGGCGAATTCACCCCTCCACTTT,CASRPRDRANSPLHF
NA,15,TRBV12-3/TRBV12-4,TRBJ2-6,NA,TGTGCCAGCAGCCCCCTTGGGGAAGGGGCCAACGTCCTGACTTTC,CASSPLGEGANVLTF
NA,15,TRBV28,TRBJ1-1,NA,TGTGCCAGCAGTTCCCCGGGCAGGGCTGGCACTGAAGCTTTCTTT,CASSSPGRAGTEAFF
NA,16,TRBV19,TRBJ1-2,NA,TGTGCCAGTAGGCTCGGGGGACATACAGAGGGGGATGGCTACACCTTC,CASRLGGHTEGDGYTF
NA,15,TRBV21-1,TRBJ2-5,NA,TGTGCCAGCAGCAAAGCCCAGGGGAGGCAAGAGACCCAGTACTTC,CASSKAQGRQETQYF
NA,12,TRBV11-3,TRBJ2-3,NA,TGTGCCAGCAGCTCCTTCGCAGATACGCAGTATTTT,CASSSFADTQYF
NA,15,TRBV19,TRBJ2-3,TRBD2,TGTGCCAGTAGGGAATCTAGCGGGGGCACAGATACGCAGTATTTT,CASRESSGGTDTQYF
NA,14,TRBV20-1,TRBJ2-5,NA,TGCAGTGCTAGCCCCGGACGGGTAAAAGAGACCCAGTACTTC,CSASPGRVKETQYF
NA,13,TRBV6-5,TRBJ2-2,NA,TGTGCCAGCAGTTCCCACCCCACCGGGGAGCTGTTTTTT,CASSSHPTGELFF
few,15,TRBV6-1,TRBJ1-5,NA,TGTGCCAGCATGAGGGACTCGGTTGGAGATCAGCCCCAGCATTTT,CASMRDSVGDQPQHF
NA,16,TRBV11-3,TRBJ2-2,TRBD1,TGTGCCAGCAGCTTAGAAGGCAGGGGGCCCACCGGGGAGCTGTTTTTT,CASSLEGRGPTGELFF
few,15,TRBV20-1,TRBJ2-4,TRBD2,TGCAGTGCTAGACCCCGAAGGGGACTAGCGGGACTACGGTACTTC,CSARPRRGLAGLRYF
NA,19,TRBV7-3,TRBJ2-6,TRBD2,TGTGCCAGCAGCTTAGGACTAGCGGGTTCTAGCTCTGGGGCCAACGTCCTGACTTTC,CASSLGLAGSSSGANVLTF
NA,15,TRBV19,TRBJ1-1,TRBD1,TGTGCCAGCGAGGACAGGGGGCGGCTCAGCACTGAAGCTTTCTTT,CASEDRGRLSTEAFF
NA,15,TRBV12-3/TRBV12-4,TRBJ2-1,TRBD2,TGTGCCAGCAGTTCGCGGACTAGCGGGGACAATGAGCAGTTCTTC,CASSSRTSGDNEQFF
NA,16,TRBV6-2/TRBV6-3,TRBJ1-5,TRBD1,TGTGCCAGCAGTTACCGGGGACAGGGGTACAATCAGCCCCAGCATTTT,CASSYRGQGYNQPQHF
NA,13,TRBV7-6,TRBJ2-7,NA,TGTGCCAGCAGCTTAAGGGGACGAGAGGAGCAGTACTTC,CASSLRGREEQYF
NA,12,TRBV5-8,TRBJ1-2,NA,TGTGCCAGCAGCTTAAGAGAGCGTGGCTACACCTTC,CASSLRERGYTF
NA,13,TRBV7-6,TRBJ2-7,NA,TGTGCCAGCAGCTTAGATGGCCGACGCGAGCAGTACTTC,CASSLDGRREQYF
NA,15,TRBV6-1,TRBJ2-3,NA,TGTGCCAGCAGTGTCGGTGTCGTAAGCACAGATACGCAGTATTTT,CASSVGVVSTDTQYF
NA,14,TRBV7-6,TRBJ2-7,NA,TGTGCCAGCAGCTTAGCACCAGGGGACTACGAGCAGTACTTC,CASSLAPGDYEQYF
few,15,TRBV27,TRBJ2-2,NA,TGTGCCAGCACCATGGGGGATAGGTACACCGGGGAGCTGTTTTTT,CASTMGDRYTGELFF
NA,13,TRBV20-1,TRBJ1-1,NA,TGCAGTGCTGGGGGGTCAGGGACAACTGAAGCTTTCTTT,CSAGGSGTTEAFF
NA,16,TRBV2,TRBJ2-2,TRBD2,TGTGCCAGCAGCGCTTACGGGACTAGCGGGGGCGGGGAGCTGTTTTTT,CASSAYGTSGGGELFF